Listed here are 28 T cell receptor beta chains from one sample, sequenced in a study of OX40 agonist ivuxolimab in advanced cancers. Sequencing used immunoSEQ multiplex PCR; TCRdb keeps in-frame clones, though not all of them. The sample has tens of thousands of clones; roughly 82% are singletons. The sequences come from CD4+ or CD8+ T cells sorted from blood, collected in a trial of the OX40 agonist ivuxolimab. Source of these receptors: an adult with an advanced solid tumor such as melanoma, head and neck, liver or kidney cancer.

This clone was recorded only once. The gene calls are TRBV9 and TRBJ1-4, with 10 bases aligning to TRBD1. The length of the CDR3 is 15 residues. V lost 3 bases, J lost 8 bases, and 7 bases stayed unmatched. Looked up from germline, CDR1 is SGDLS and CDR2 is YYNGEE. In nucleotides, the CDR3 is TGTGCCAGCAGCGCCCGGACAGGGGGGGGAGAAAAACTGTTTTTT. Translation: CASSARTGGGEKLFF.

The CDR3 spells CASTVKGRGSDTQYF. DNA for the CDR3: TGTGCCAGCACCGTGAAAGGCAGGGGGTCAGATACGCAGTATTTT. This rearrangement joins TRBV5-6 to TRBJ2-3; TRBD1 matches at 7 bases. The CDR3 covers 15 residues. Germline CDR1 is SGHDT and CDR2 is YYEEEE. The junction had 11 bases not matched to a gene; V was cut back by 6 bases and J by 4 bases.

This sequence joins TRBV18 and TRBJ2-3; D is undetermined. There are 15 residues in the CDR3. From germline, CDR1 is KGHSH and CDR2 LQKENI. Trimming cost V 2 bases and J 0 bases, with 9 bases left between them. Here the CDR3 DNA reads TGTGCCAGCTCACCAATGGATAGGAGCACAGATACGCAGTATTTT. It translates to CASSPMDRSTDTQYF.

CDR3: CAISDLDKQFF. The DNA of the CDR3 is TGTGCCATCAGTGACTTGGATAAGCAGTTCTTC. This chain joins TRBV10-3 and TRBJ2-1; D call uncertain. Germline V gives CDR1 ENHRY, CDR2 SYGVKD. The CDR3 runs 11 residues. V was trimmed by 3 bases and J by 11 bases, leaving 8 bases between them.

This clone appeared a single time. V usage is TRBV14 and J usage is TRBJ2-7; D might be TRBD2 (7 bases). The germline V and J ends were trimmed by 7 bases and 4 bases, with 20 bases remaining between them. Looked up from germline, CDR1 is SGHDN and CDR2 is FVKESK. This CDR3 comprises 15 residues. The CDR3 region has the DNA TGTGCCAGCAAAAGAGGGGGGGGCGGACAGTACGAGCAGTACTTC. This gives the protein CASKRGGGGQYEQYF.

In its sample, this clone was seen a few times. The CDR3 sequence is CASSYRSSVYF. Written as DNA, the CDR3 is TGTGCCAGCAGTTACCGCTCGTCCGTCTATTTT. The chain combines TRBV6-5 with TRBJ2-3; D not resolved. The CDR3 totals 11 residues. CDR1 is MNHEY and CDR2 is SVGAGI in the germline V gene. V was clipped by 2 bases and J by 15 bases, with 12 bases between them.

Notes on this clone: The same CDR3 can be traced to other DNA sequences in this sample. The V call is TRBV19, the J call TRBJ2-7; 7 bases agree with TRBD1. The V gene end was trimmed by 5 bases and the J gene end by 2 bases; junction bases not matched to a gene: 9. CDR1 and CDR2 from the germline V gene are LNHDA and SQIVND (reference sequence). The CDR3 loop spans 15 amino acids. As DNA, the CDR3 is TGTGCCAGTAGTCCGAAAGGGGACAGCACCTACGAGCAGTACTTC. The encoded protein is CASSPKGDSTYEQYF.

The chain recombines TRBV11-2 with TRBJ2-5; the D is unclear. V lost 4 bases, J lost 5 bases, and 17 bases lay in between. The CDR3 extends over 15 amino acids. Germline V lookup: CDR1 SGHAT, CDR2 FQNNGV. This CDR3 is CASSSPTRGRETQYF. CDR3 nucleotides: TGTGCCAGCAGCTCTCCGACCCGCGGTCGGGAGACCCAGTACTTC.

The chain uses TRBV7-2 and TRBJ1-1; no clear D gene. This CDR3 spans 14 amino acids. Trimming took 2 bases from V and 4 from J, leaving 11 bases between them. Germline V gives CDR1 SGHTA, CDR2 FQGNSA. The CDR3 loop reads CASSLNPDGTEAFF. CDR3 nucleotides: TGTGCCAGCAGCTTAAATCCCGACGGCACTGAAGCTTTCTTT.

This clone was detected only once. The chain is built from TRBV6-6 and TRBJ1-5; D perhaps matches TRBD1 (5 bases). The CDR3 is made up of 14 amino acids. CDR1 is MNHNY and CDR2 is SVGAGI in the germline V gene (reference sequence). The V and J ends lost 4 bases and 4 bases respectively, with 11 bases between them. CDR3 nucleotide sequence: TGTGCCAGCAGTTTCGTGGGGGTTAATCAGCCCCAGCATTTT. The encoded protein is CASSFVGVNQPQHF.

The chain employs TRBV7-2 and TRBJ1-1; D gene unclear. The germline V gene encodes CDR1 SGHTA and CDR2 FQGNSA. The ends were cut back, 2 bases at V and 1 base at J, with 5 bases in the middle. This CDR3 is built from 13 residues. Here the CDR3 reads CASSLQENTEAFF. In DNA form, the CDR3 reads TGTGCCAGCAGCTTACAGGAGAACACTGAAGCTTTCTTT.

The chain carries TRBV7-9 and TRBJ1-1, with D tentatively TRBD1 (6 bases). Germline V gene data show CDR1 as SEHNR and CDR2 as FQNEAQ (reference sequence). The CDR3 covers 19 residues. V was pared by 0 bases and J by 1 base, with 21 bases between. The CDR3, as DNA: TGTGCCAGCAGCTTAGCGTGGACTAGGGGGGTGGGGGGGAACACTGAAGCTTTCTTT. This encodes CASSLAWTRGVGGNTEAFF.

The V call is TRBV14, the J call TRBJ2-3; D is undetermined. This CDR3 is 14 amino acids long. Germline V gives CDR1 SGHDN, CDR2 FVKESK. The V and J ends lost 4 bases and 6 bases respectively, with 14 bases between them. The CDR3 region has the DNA TGTGCCAGCAGCCCTACCCTCTCATTCGATACGCAGTATTTT. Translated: CASSPTLSFDTQYF.

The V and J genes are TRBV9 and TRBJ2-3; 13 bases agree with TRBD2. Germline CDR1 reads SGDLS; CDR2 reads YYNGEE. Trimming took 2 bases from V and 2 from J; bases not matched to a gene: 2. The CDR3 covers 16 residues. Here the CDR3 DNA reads TGTGCCAGCAGCGTTGGGACTAGCGGGGTCACAGATACGCAGTATTTT. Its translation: CASSVGTSGVTDTQYF.

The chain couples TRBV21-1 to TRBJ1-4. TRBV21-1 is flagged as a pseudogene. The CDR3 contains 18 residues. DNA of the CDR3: TGTGCCAGCAAAGGGAAGAGGGGAGACAGAACGGGGAAGGGAAAACTGTTTTTT. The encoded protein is CASKGKRGDRTGKGKLFF.

The CDR3 sequence: CASSQETTDTQYF. The CDR3 DNA is TGTGCCAGCTCACAAGAGACCACAGATACGCAGTATTTT. The V call is TRBV18, the J call TRBJ2-3; D is undetermined. Trimming pared 4 bases from V and 2 bases from J, leaving 7 bases between. The CDR3 is made up of 13 amino acids. Germline V CDR1 and CDR2: KGHSH, LQKENI.

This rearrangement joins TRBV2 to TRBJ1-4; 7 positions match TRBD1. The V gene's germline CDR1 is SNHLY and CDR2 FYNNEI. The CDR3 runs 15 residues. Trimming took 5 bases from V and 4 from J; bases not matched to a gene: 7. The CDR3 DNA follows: TGTGCCAGCAGTTCGGGGGACAGCGGTAATGAAAAACTGTTTTTT. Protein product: CASSSGDSGNEKLFF.

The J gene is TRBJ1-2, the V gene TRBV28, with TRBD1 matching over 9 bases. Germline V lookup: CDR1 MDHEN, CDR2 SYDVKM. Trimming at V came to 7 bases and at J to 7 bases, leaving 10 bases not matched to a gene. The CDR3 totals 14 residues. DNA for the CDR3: TGTGCCAGCAACGGAGACCGGGACAGGGTTGGCTACACCTTC. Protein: CASNGDRDRVGYTF.

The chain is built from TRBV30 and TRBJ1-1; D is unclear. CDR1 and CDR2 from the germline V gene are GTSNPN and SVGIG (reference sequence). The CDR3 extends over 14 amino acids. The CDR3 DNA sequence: TGTGCTCATGGTAAAGTAGGTGGAGAAACTGAAGCTTTCTTT. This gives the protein CAHGKVGGETEAFF.

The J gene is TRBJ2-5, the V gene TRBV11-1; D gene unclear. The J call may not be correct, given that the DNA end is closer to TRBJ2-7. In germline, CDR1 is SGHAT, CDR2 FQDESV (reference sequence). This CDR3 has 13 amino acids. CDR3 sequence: CASSPPGPYEQYF. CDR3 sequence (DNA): TGTGCCAGCAGCCCTCCTGGGCCCTACGAGCAGTACTTC.

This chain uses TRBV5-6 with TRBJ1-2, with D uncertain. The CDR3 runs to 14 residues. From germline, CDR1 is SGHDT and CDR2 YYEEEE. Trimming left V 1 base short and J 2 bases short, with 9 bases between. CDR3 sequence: CASSLMGSNYGYTF. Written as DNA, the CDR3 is TGTGCCAGCAGCTTGATGGGCAGCAACTATGGCTACACCTTC.

The CDR3 sequence is CSVEMGTGAPLHF. The CDR3, as DNA: TGCAGCGTTGAGATGGGGACGGGGGCACCCCTCCACTTT. The J gene is TRBJ1-6, the V gene TRBV29-1; tentative D call: TRBD1 (5 bases). This CDR3 contains 13 residues. V lost 3 bases and J 11 bases, leaving 14 bases between the germline ends. The V gene's germline CDR1 is SQVTM and CDR2 ANQGSEA.

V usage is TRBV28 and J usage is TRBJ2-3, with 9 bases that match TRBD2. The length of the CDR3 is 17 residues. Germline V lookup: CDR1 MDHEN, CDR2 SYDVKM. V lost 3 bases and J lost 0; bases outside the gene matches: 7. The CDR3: CASSFAGGLLSTDTQYF. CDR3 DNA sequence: TGTGCCAGCAGTTTTGCGGGGGGGCTATTAAGCACAGATACGCAGTATTTT.

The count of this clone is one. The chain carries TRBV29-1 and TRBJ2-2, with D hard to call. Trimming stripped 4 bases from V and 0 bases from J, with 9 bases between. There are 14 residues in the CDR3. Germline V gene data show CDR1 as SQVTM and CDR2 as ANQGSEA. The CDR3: CSVALWTNTGELFF. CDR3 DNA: TGCAGCGTTGCCCTGTGGACGAACACCGGGGAGCTGTTTTTT.

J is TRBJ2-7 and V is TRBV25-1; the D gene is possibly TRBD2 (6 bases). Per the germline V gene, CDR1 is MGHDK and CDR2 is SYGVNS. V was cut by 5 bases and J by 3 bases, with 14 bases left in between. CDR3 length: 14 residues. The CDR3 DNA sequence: TGTGCCAGCAGTCTAACCCCGGGGGACTACGAGCAGTACTTC. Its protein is CASSLTPGDYEQYF.

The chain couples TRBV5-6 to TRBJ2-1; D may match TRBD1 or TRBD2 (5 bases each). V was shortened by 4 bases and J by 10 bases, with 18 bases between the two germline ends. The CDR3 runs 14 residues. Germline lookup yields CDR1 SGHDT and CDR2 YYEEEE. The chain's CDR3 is CASSQLDTPGEQFF. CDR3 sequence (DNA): TGTGCCAGCAGCCAATTGGACACTCCGGGGGAGCAGTTCTTC. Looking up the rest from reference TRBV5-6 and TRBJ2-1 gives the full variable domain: DAGVTQSPTHLIKTRGQQVTLRCSPKSGHDTVSWYQQALGQGPQFIFQYYEEEERQRGNFPDRFSGHQFPNYSSELNVNALLLGDSALYLCASSQLDTPGEQFFGPGTRLTVL.

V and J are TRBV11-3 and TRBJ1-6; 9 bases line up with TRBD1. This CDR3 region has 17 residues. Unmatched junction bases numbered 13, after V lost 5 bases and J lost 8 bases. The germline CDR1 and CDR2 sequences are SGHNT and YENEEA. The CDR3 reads CASSRRIGTGPHSPLHF. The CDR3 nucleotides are TGTGCCAGCAGCCGACGGATAGGGACAGGGCCGCATTCACCCCTCCACTTT.

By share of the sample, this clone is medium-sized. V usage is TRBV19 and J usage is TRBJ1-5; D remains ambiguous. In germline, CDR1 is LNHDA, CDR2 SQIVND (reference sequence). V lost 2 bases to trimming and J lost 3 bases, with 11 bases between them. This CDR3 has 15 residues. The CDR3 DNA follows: TGTGCCAGTAGTATAAGGGTCCTTTTCAATCAGCCCCAGCATTTT. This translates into CASSIRVLFNQPQHF.